This note documents a single T cell receptor (beta chain) sequence. Its antigen is currently unknown. The sample belongs to a study of response to subunit inactivated influenza vaccine. Findings and limits, study-wide: Authors proposed each seasonal influenza vaccination draws in few new T cells.

TCRdb reprocessed the RT-PCR reads with MiXCR, giving one entry per CDR3 protein. Here the sample spans around 650,000 distinct CDR3 sequences, about 15% being singletons. Germline assignment: CDR1 SGHRS and CDR2 YFSETQ. V shed 3 bases and J shed 1 base, with 13 bases lying between them. The CDR3 has 15 residues. This clonotype originated in a man aged 50 or older who received an inactivated influenza vaccine. The genes are TRBV5-1 and TRBJ2-5; possibly TRBD1 or TRBD2 for D (6 bases each). The sample was PBMCs from blood, taken 11 to 12 days after vaccination. The CDR3 DNA is TGCGCCAGCAGCTCTTTGTCGGGGGCCCAAGAGACCCAGTACTTC. Amino acid sequence: CASSSLSGAQETQYF.